Below, 19 T cell receptor beta chains from the same sample are listed, as sequenced in a study of long-term antiretroviral therapy in people with HIV. With survey level as its setting, the immunoSEQ assay was v3.0. The data were produced by immunoSEQ multiplex PCR, yet TCRdb's version contains in-frame clones alone and is incomplete. The table includes around 30,000 clones, about 96% detected once. Specimen: unsorted PBMCs, collected 5.3 years after starting antiretroviral therapy. The receptors come from a man younger than 40 with HIV.

J is TRBJ1-2 and V is TRBV11-2, with TRBD1 as a possible D gene (5 bases). Germline CDR1 is SGHAT and CDR2 is FQNNGV. CDR3 length equals 13 residues. V was clipped by 8 bases and J by 4 bases, with 14 bases between them. CDR3 sequence (DNA): TGTGCCAGCCGGGGACCGAGGATCTATGGCTACACCTTC. Amino acid sequence: CASRGPRIYGYTF.

J is TRBJ2-3 and V is TRBV5-1; a weak D match, TRBD2 (6 bases). V was shortened by 1 base and J by 2 bases, with 8 bases between the two germline ends. Germline V CDR1 and CDR2: SGHRS, YFSETQ. The CDR3 is 14 amino acids. The CDR3 DNA follows: TGCGCCAGCAGCTTGACGGGGGACACAGATACGCAGTATTTT. It yields the protein CASSLTGDTDTQYF.

J is TRBJ1-2 and V is TRBV2, with 9 bases identical to TRBD1. The ends lost 4 bases at V and 0 bases at J; junction bases unmatched: 6. Per the germline V gene, CDR1 is SNHLY and CDR2 is FYNNEI. The CDR3 is 16 residues long. In nucleotides, the CDR3 is TGTGCCAGCAGTGCCGGGGACAGGGTGGCTAACTATGGCTACACCTTC. Protein: CASSAGDRVANYGYTF.

The genes are TRBV6-1 and TRBJ1-4; TRBD1 is a possible D gene (6 bases). CDR1 and CDR2 from the germline V gene are MNHNS and SASEGT. V was shortened by 6 bases and J by 0 bases, with 11 bases between the two germline ends. The length of the CDR3 is 15 residues. The CDR3 here is CASSENRATNEKLFF. As DNA, the CDR3 is TGTGCCAGCAGCGAAAACAGGGCAACTAATGAAAAACTGTTTTTT.

The chain joins TRBV7-2 to TRBJ2-2; 8 nucleotides line up with TRBD2. With 5 bases clipped from V and 1 base from J, the junction kept 6 bases outside the gene matches. From germline, CDR1 is SGHTA and CDR2 FQGNSA. This CDR3 is built from 16 residues. The CDR3, as DNA: TGTGCCAGCAGCCCGCCTCTAGCGGGGAACACCGGGGAGCTGTTTTTT. This translates into CASSPPLAGNTGELFF.

V and J are TRBV30 and TRBJ1-1; D is perhaps TRBD1 (6 bases). CDR1 is GTSNPN and CDR2 is SVGIG in the germline V gene (reference sequence). V lost 2 bases to trimming and J lost 2 bases, with 12 bases between them. The CDR3 totals 14 residues. The chain's CDR3 is CAWSQGQFNTEAFF. The DNA of the CDR3 is TGTGCCTGGAGTCAAGGACAGTTCAACACTGAAGCTTTCTTT.

The V gene is TRBV7-6, the J gene TRBJ2-7, with D perhaps given as TRBD1 or TRBD2 (5 bases each). The length of the CDR3 is 13 residues. The V end was cut by 5 bases, the J end by 1 base, with 9 bases between. Germline loops: CDR1 SGHVS, CDR2 FNYEAQ. This chain's CDR3 is CASSRGVSYEQYF. CDR3 nucleotide sequence: TGTGCCAGCAGCCGAGGGGTATCCTACGAGCAGTACTTC.

This clone has only a few counts. The gene calls are TRBV5-6 and TRBJ1-1; no clear D gene. Germline CDR1 is SGHDT and CDR2 is YYEEEE. V was shortened by 1 base and J by 3 bases, with 7 bases between the two germline ends. The CDR3 runs 13 residues. The CDR3 protein is CASSLLVHTEAFF. The CDR3 nucleotides are TGTGCCAGCAGCTTGTTGGTCCACACTGAAGCTTTCTTT.

The chain couples TRBV19 to TRBJ1-1, with 9 positions matching TRBD1. This CDR3 contains 14 residues. The V gene end was trimmed by 6 bases and the J gene end by 8 bases; junction bases not matched to a gene: 10. Germline values: CDR1 LNHDA, CDR2 SQIVND (reference sequence). The CDR3 DNA sequence: TGTGCCAGTAGAAGCCGGGACAGGGATTTGGAAGCTTTCTTT. Protein: CASRSRDRDLEAFF.

The J gene is TRBJ1-1, the V gene TRBV6-1, with D uncertain. The germline CDR1 and CDR2 sequences are MNHNS and SASEGT. V lost 5 bases to trimming and J lost 4 bases, with 8 bases between them. The CDR3 loop spans 12 amino acids. This chain's CDR3 is CASSYPPTEAFF. The CDR3 region has the DNA TGTGCCAGCAGTTATCCACCCACTGAAGCTTTCTTT.

V usage is TRBV7-2 and J usage is TRBJ2-7, with 14 bases lining up with TRBD2. Germline CDR1 SGHTA, CDR2 FQGNSA. V lost 6 bases and J lost 7; bases outside the gene matches: 11. The CDR3 extends over 16 amino acids. The CDR3 DNA is TGTGCCAGCAGTTGGACTAGCGGGAGGTTTTTAGCGGAGCAGTACTTC. This encodes CASSWTSGRFLAEQYF.

The genes are TRBV19 and TRBJ1-1, with 8 bases aligning to TRBD1. With V trimmed by 6 bases and J by 5 bases, 5 bases remained unmatched. The V gene's germline CDR1 is LNHDA and CDR2 SQIVND (reference sequence). This CDR3 region has 13 residues. CDR3 nucleotide sequence: TGTGCCAGTAGCCGGACAGGGAGGACTGAAGCTTTCTTT. Amino acid sequence: CASSRTGRTEAFF.

The V and J genes are TRBV7-3 and TRBJ2-3; 13 bases match TRBD2. V gave up 5 bases and J gave up 2 bases; unmatched junction bases: 7. The germline V gene encodes CDR1 SGHTA and CDR2 FQGTGA. This CDR3 comprises 17 residues. CDR3: CASSPGTSGTFTDTQYF. The CDR3 DNA reads as TGTGCCAGCAGCCCCGGGACTAGCGGGACTTTCACAGATACGCAGTATTTT.

The chain is built from TRBV15 and TRBJ1-1; D is ambiguous. V lost 1 base, J lost 5 bases, and 14 bases lay in between. The CDR3 is 15 residues long. Per the germline V gene, CDR1 is LNHNV and CDR2 is YYDKDF (reference sequence). The CDR3 protein is CATSRVFDRRTEAFF. The CDR3 coding sequence is TGTGCCACCAGCAGAGTTTTCGATCGGAGGACTGAAGCTTTCTTT.

The chain joins TRBV2 to TRBJ2-1, with 8 nucleotides matching TRBD2. Losses at the gene ends were 6 bases for V and 4 bases for J; bases not matched to a gene: 8. Germline V gives CDR1 SNHLY, CDR2 FYNNEI. The CDR3 spans 15 residues. The CDR3 DNA reads as TGTGCCAGCAGAGTAGCGGGACCACAATACAATGAGCAGTTCTTC. Its protein is CASRVAGPQYNEQFF. Full variable domain (missing parts from reference TRBV2 and TRBJ2-1): EPEVTQTPSHQVTQMGQEVILRCVPISNHLYFYWYRQILGQKVEFLVSFYNNEISEKSEIFDDQFSVERPDGSNFTLKIRSTKLEDSAMYFCASRVAGPQYNEQFFGPGTRLTVL.

The genes are TRBV6-1 and TRBJ2-2; TRBD2 matches 7 bases. Germline-derived CDR1 and CDR2 are MNHNS and SASEGT. CDR3 length equals 17 residues. V lost 2 bases and J lost 1; bases outside the gene matches: 7. CDR3 protein: CASSEPGGGKNTGELFF. The CDR3 DNA sequence: TGTGCCAGCAGTGAACCCGGCGGGGGAAAGAACACCGGGGAGCTGTTTTTT.

In DNA form, the CDR3 reads TGTGCCAGCAGCCCAAACCTGGGAGGGCCCATAGATACGCAGTATTTT. Its protein product is CASSPNLGGPIDTQYF. The chain uses TRBV7-6 and TRBJ2-3; TRBD2 aligns across 7 bases. V was pared by 5 bases and J by 5 bases, with 13 bases of the junction left unmatched. The germline V gene encodes CDR1 SGHVS and CDR2 FNYEAQ. CDR3 length: 16 amino acids.

The rearrangement uses TRBV30 and TRBJ2-7; 8 bases match TRBD1. Trimming cost V 1 base and J 0 bases; bases outside gene matches: 2. CDR1 and CDR2 from the germline V gene are GTSNPN and SVGIG (reference sequence). CDR3 length: 14 amino acids. The CDR3 region has the DNA TGTGCCTGGAGTGGGGACAGGAGCTCCTACGAGCAGTACTTC. It is translated as CAWSGDRSSYEQYF.

The genes are TRBV7-9 and TRBJ1-2; D gene unclear. The CDR3 contains 13 residues. V lost 1 base and J lost 7, with 10 bases in between. CDR1 and CDR2 (germline): SEHNR, FQNEAQ (reference sequence). The CDR3 sequence is CASSLVGMGGYTF. DNA of the CDR3: TGTGCCAGCAGCTTAGTAGGGATGGGTGGCTACACCTTC.